Shown below are 27 T cell receptor beta chains from a single sample sequenced in a study of blood T cell repertoires in COVID-19. The protocol was immunoSEQ multiplex PCR, while the TCRdb copy is restricted to in-frame clones and leaves out a portion. The table lists about 490,000 clones, over 75% of them singletons. Sequencing input: peripheral blood. The receptors shown here come from a human donor in a cohort sampled during active COVID-19.

This chain uses TRBV9 with TRBJ2-7, with TRBD1 matching 9 bases. The CDR3 runs 15 residues. The V segment lost 0 bases and the J segment 3 bases; nucleotides outside the gene matches: 4. Per the germline V gene, CDR1 is SGDLS and CDR2 is YYNGEE. CDR3 sequence: CASSVEGQGNYEQYF. The CDR3 coding sequence is TGTGCCAGCAGCGTAGAGGGACAGGGAAACTACGAGCAGTACTTC.

As concerns this clone: The sample has other DNA sequences that encode this CDR3 too. The chain employs TRBV27 and TRBJ1-3, with D hard to call. The CDR3 covers 13 residues. The V and J ends lost 6 bases and 0 bases respectively, with 6 bases between them. Germline CDR1 and CDR2: MNHEY and SMNVEV (reference sequence). CDR3 coding DNA: TGTGCCAGCAGAACAGCCTCTGGAAACACCATATATTTT. It encodes CASRTASGNTIYF.

As concerns this clone: This CDR3 is also generated by other DNA sequences in the sample. The genes are TRBV2 and TRBJ2-5; 7 nucleotides line up with TRBD1. From germline, CDR1 is SNHLY and CDR2 FYNNEI. The CDR3 is made up of 12 amino acids. The junction had 2 bases not matched to a gene; V was cut back by 8 bases and J by 2 bases. The CDR3 sequence is CASRGQQETQYF. CDR3 DNA sequence: TGTGCCAGCCGGGGACAGCAAGAGACCCAGTACTTC.

The chain has TRBV6-5 and TRBJ1-2; D is unclear. Deletions cut 2 bases from V and 2 bases from J, with 6 bases between. Germline CDR1 MNHEY, CDR2 SVGAGI. The length of the CDR3 is 13 residues. For the CDR3, the DNA is TGTGCCAGCAGTTACGCAGGCAACTATGGCTACACCTTC. Amino acid sequence: CASSYAGNYGYTF.

This chain uses TRBV7-3 with TRBJ2-3; D is undetermined. In germline, CDR1 is SGHTA, CDR2 FQGTGA. The CDR3 sequence is 15 residues long. Trimming shortened V by 5 bases and J by 2 bases, and 14 bases separated the two germline ends. CDR3 nucleotide sequence: TGTGCCAGCAGCCCCCACGTTAGCCCCACAGATACGCAGTATTTT. It codes for CASSPHVSPTDTQYF.

This chain links TRBV27 with TRBJ1-1; TRBD1 might be the D (5 bases). V lost 2 bases and J 4 bases, leaving 11 bases between the germline ends. Germline loops: CDR1 MNHEY, CDR2 SMNVEV (reference sequence). The CDR3 contains 14 residues. The chain's CDR3 is CASSLVQGGTEAFF. CDR3 bases: TGTGCCAGCAGTTTAGTTCAGGGCGGCACTGAAGCTTTCTTT.

The chain joins TRBV5-1 to TRBJ2-2; 7 nucleotides line up with TRBD1. The CDR3 covers 14 residues. Germline assignment: CDR1 SGHRS and CDR2 YFSETQ. Germline trimming cut 7 bases from V and 7 bases from J; bases unmatched to any gene: 10. CDR3 amino acids: CASGIEGAGGELFF. The CDR3 DNA reads as TGCGCCAGCGGAATTGAGGGGGCCGGCGGGGAGCTGTTTTTT. The full variable domain, with the rest looked up from reference TRBV5-1 and TRBJ2-2, is KAGVTQTPRYLIKTRGQQVTLSCSPISGHRSVSWYQQTPGQGLQFLFEYFSETQRNKGNFPGRFSGRQFSNSRSEMNVSTLELGDSALYLCASGIEGAGGELFFGEGSRLTVL.

This clone was seen a few times. This chain uses TRBV30 with TRBJ1-5; TRBD1 aligns across 9 bases. This CDR3 region has 16 residues. Germline CDR1 GTSNPN, CDR2 SVGIG (reference sequence). Trimming took 4 bases from V and 1 from J; bases not matched to a gene: 8. The CDR3 nucleotides read TGTGCCTGGACAAAGGACAGGGGCGGGAGCAATCAGCCCCAGCATTTT. Translated, it gives CAWTKDRGGSNQPQHF.

As regards this clone: At the DNA level, this CDR3 is encoded by other sequences in the same sample as well. The V and J genes are TRBV18 and TRBJ2-7; 9 bases map to TRBD1. This CDR3 is 13 amino acids long. V was pared by 4 bases and J by 5 bases, with 3 bases of the junction left unmatched. Germline V gene sequence: CDR1 KGHSH, CDR2 LQKENI. The CDR3 nucleotides are TGTGCCAGCTCACAGGGACAGGGAGACGAGCAGTACTTC. It yields the protein CASSQGQGDEQYF.

The rearrangement uses TRBV7-8 and TRBJ1-2; D may be TRBD1 (6 bases). The germline V gene encodes CDR1 SGHVS and CDR2 FQNEAQ. Trimming pared 3 bases from V and 0 bases from J, leaving 11 bases between. The CDR3 is 15 residues long. The CDR3 spells CASSFRDTANYGYTF. The DNA for the CDR3 is TGTGCCAGCAGCTTCCGGGACACAGCTAACTATGGCTACACCTTC. The full variable domain, its missing parts supplied by reference TRBV7-8 and TRBJ1-2, is GAGVSQSPRYKVAKRGQDVALRCDPISGHVSLFWYQQALGQGPEFLTYFQNEAQLDKSGLPSDRFFAERPEGSVSTLKIQRTQQEDSAVYLCASSFRDTANYGYTFGSGTRLTVV.

The sample holds a few counts of this clone. The genes are TRBV28 and TRBJ2-4; 16 bases fit TRBD2. CDR3 length: 18 residues. Germline V gives CDR1 MDHEN, CDR2 SYDVKM. V shed 6 bases and J 6 bases; nucleotides not matched to a gene: 11. The CDR3 sequence: CASSSGTSGRDALNIQYF. CDR3 nucleotides: TGTGCCAGCAGCTCCGGGACTAGCGGGAGGGACGCCCTAAACATTCAGTACTTC. Full variable domain (missing parts from reference TRBV28 and TRBJ2-4): DVKVTQSSRYLVKRTGEKVFLECVQDMDHENMFWYRQDPGLGLRLIYFSYDVKMKEKGDIPEGYSVSREKKERFSLILESASTNQTSMYLCASSSGTSGRDALNIQYFGAGTRLSVL.

The chain employs TRBV27 and TRBJ2-7; D perhaps matches TRBD2 (7 bases). V was trimmed by 5 bases and J by 5 bases, leaving 16 bases between them. Germline-derived CDR1 and CDR2 are MNHEY and SMNVEV (reference sequence). This CDR3 comprises 14 residues. The CDR3 region is CASSIRGAQNEQYF. The CDR3 bases are TGTGCCAGCAGTATCCGGGGGGCTCAAAACGAGCAGTACTTC.

This chain links TRBV18 with TRBJ1-2; D is perhaps TRBD1 (6 bases). The CDR3 spans 15 residues. Trimming removed 6 bases at V and 4 bases at J, with 18 bases between. Looked up from germline, CDR1 is KGHSH and CDR2 is LQKENI. CDR3 sequence (DNA): TGTGCCAGCTCCCCAGGCGGGGGCGCTAGCTATGGCTACACCTTC. Amino acid sequence: CASSPGGGASYGYTF.

The CDR3, as DNA: TGTGCCAGCAGCAGCCAACTAGACGGCTACACCTTC. This gives the protein CASSSQLDGYTF. This chain connects TRBV2 to TRBJ1-2, with D unresolved. Germline CDR1 is SNHLY and CDR2 is FYNNEI. The CDR3 sequence is 12 residues long. Deletions cut 6 bases from V and 8 bases from J, with 13 bases between. Combining the CDR3 with reference TRBV2 and TRBJ1-2 gives the whole variable domain EPEVTQTPSHQVTQMGQEVILRCVPISNHLYFYWYRQILGQKVEFLVSFYNNEISEKSEIFDDQFSVERPDGSNFTLKIRSTKLEDSAMYFCASSSQLDGYTFGSGTRLTVV.

The V call is TRBV27, the J call TRBJ1-1, with D perhaps TRBD1 (6 bases). Germline loops: CDR1 MNHEY, CDR2 SMNVEV (reference sequence). The CDR3 is 13 residues long. The V end lost 5 bases, the J end lost 4 bases, and 11 bases lay between the germline ends. The CDR3 DNA reads TGTGCCAGCAGTACGACAGGAACCACTGAAGCTTTCTTT. Translated: CASSTTGTTEAFF.

For the CDR3, the DNA is TGTGCCAGCAGTCTCGGGACACCGGTAGGCTACACCTTC. Its protein product is CASSLGTPVGYTF. This chain connects TRBV6-2 or TRBV6-3 to TRBJ1-2, with a possible D match to TRBD1 (6 bases). CDR3 length: 13 residues. The germline V gene encodes CDR1 MNHEY and CDR2 SVGEGT. Trimming stripped 5 bases from V and 8 bases from J, with 15 bases between.

The gene calls are TRBV19 and TRBJ2-7; 9 bases match TRBD2. V trimming: 9 bases; J trimming: 3 bases; junction bases outside the gene matches: 18. Per germline, CDR1 LNHDA and CDR2 SQIVND (reference sequence). This CDR3 is 17 amino acids long. The CDR3 loop is CASSHGPNSGRSYEQYF. The DNA for the CDR3 is TGTGCCAGCAGCCACGGCCCCAATAGCGGGAGAAGCTACGAGCAGTACTTC. The full variable domain, its missing parts supplied by reference TRBV19 and TRBJ2-7, is DGGITQSPKYLFRKEGQNVTLSCEQNLNHDAMYWYRQDPGQGLRLIYYSQIVNDFQKGDIAEGYSVSREKKESFPLTVTSAQKNPTAFYLCASSHGPNSGRSYEQYFGPGTRLTVT.

CDR3: CASSQGLARAGELFF. CDR3 DNA: TGCGCCAGCAGCCAAGGTTTAGCGAGGGCCGGGGAGCTGTTTTTT. The chain combines TRBV4-3 with TRBJ2-2; D is possibly TRBD2 (5 bases). The CDR3 spans 15 residues. The V gene's germline CDR1 is LGHNA and CDR2 YSLEER. V was clipped by 1 base and J by 6 bases, with 12 bases between them.

This clone was seen just once. The chain uses TRBV27 and TRBJ1-2, with 7 bases lining up with TRBD1. CDR1 and CDR2 (germline): MNHEY, SMNVEV (reference sequence). Trimming removed 5 bases from V and 8 bases from J; junction bases left unmatched: 17. The CDR3 runs to 16 residues. CDR3 protein: CASSPRRDRLPSGYTF. CDR3 nucleotide sequence: TGTGCCAGCAGTCCCCGTAGGGACAGACTTCCCTCAGGCTACACCTTC.

To note about this clone: Other DNA sequences in this specimen translate into the identical CDR3. The V call is TRBV27, the J call TRBJ1-2; 11 bases match TRBD1. The CDR3 has 15 amino acids. Trimming at V came to 3 bases and at J to 5 bases, leaving 5 bases not matched to a gene. Germline CDR1 is MNHEY and CDR2 is SMNVEV (reference sequence). CDR3 protein: CASSFRDRGRYGYTF. DNA of the CDR3: TGTGCCAGCAGTTTTAGGGACAGGGGGAGGTATGGCTACACCTTC.

The rearrangement links TRBV7-6 to TRBJ1-1; the D gene is possibly TRBD1 (5 bases). The CDR3 is 13 amino acids. Germline loops: CDR1 SGHVS, CDR2 FNYEAQ. V was trimmed by 5 bases and J by 4 bases, leaving 11 bases between them. The chain's CDR3 is CASSRRQGTEAFF. DNA for the CDR3: TGTGCCAGCAGCCGCAGGCAGGGCACTGAAGCTTTCTTT.

The V and J genes are TRBV29-1 and TRBJ1-1, with D possibly being TRBD1 (6 bases). This CDR3 comprises 15 residues. The V end lost 3 bases, the J end lost 5 bases, and 19 bases lay between the germline ends. Germline assignment: CDR1 SQVTM and CDR2 ANQGSEA. The CDR3 loop reads CSVEQLQGRGTEAFF. The CDR3 DNA follows: TGCAGCGTTGAGCAATTACAGGGTCGTGGAACTGAAGCTTTCTTT.

This chain uses TRBV5-1 with TRBJ2-3, with 7 nucleotides matching TRBD1. Germline values: CDR1 SGHRS, CDR2 YFSETQ. The junction had 13 bases not matched to a gene; V was cut back by 7 bases and J by 2 bases. This CDR3 is built from 16 residues. DNA of the CDR3: TGCGCCAGCCGCCCGACAGGGAAAGGGGCCACAGATACGCAGTATTTT. Amino acids: CASRPTGKGATDTQYF.

Remarks on this clone: Other DNA sequences in this specimen translate into the identical CDR3. The chain recombines TRBV19 with TRBJ2-1; D perhaps matches TRBD2 (6 bases). Germline V gene data show CDR1 as LNHDA and CDR2 as SQIVND (reference sequence). Trimming removed 4 bases at V and 7 bases at J, with 11 bases between. CDR3 length: 13 residues. The CDR3 DNA follows: TGTGCCAGTAGTAGGGGACTTCGTAATGAGCAGTTCTTC. Its translation is CASSRGLRNEQFF.

This clone was observed a handful of times. V is TRBV6-6 and J is TRBJ1-6; 9 bases map to TRBD1. Germline CDR1 MNHNY, CDR2 SVGAGI (reference sequence). The CDR3 is made up of 14 amino acids. Germline trimming cut 6 bases from V and 13 bases from J; bases unmatched to any gene: 10. The CDR3 reads CASSPDRGRRPLHF. CDR3 DNA sequence: TGTGCCAGCAGCCCGGACAGGGGTCGAAGGCCCCTCCACTTT.

This chain uses TRBV15 with TRBJ2-2, with TRBD2 matching 11 bases. In germline, CDR1 is LNHNV, CDR2 YYDKDF (reference sequence). The CDR3 has 17 residues. The junction had 8 bases not matched to a gene; V was cut back by 3 bases and J by 5 bases. The DNA for the CDR3 is TGTGCCACCAGCAGGGGTAGCATAGCGGGAGGGACCGGGGAGCTGTTTTTT. It codes for CATSRGSIAGGTGELFF.

V and J are TRBV28 and TRBJ2-3, with 7 nucleotides matching TRBD2. The CDR3 length is 17 residues. Germline V gene data show CDR1 as MDHEN and CDR2 as SYDVKM. Unmatched junction bases numbered 8, after V lost 2 bases and J lost 0 bases. DNA for the CDR3: TGTGCCAGCAGTTTAAGTCTAGCGGAACCTAGCACAGATACGCAGTATTTT. Translating it yields CASSLSLAEPSTDTQYF.